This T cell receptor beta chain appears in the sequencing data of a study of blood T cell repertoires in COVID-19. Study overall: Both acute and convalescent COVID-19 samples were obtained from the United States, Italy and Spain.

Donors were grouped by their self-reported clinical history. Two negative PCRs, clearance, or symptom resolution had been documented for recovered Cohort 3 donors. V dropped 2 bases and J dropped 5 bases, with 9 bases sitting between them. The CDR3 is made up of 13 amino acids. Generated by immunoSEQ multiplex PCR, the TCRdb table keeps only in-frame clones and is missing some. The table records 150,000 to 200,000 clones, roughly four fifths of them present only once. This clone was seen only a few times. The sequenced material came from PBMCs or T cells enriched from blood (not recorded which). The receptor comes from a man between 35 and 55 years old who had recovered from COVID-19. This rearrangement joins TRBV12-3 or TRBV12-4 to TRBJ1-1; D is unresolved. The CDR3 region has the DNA TGTGCCAGCAGTTTACATCGCGGGACTGAAGCTTTCTTT. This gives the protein CASSLHRGTEAFF.